The 29 T cell receptor beta chains given below trace back to one sample, sequenced in a study of blood T cell repertoires in COVID-19. The method was immunoSEQ multiplex PCR; TCRdb's version includes in-frame clones alone and lacks a portion of them. The profile shows roughly 140,000 clones, about 87% of them singletons. The sequenced material came from peripheral blood. All receptors derive from an elderly woman with acute or convalescent COVID-19.

The V gene is TRBV5-8, the J gene TRBJ1-5; D possibly corresponds to TRBD1 (5 bases). CDR3 length: 14 residues. Germline V gives CDR1 SGHTS, CDR2 YDEGEE. V lost 3 bases and J lost 3, with 10 bases in between. DNA of the CDR3: TGTGCCAGCAGCTGGGGCGGATTCAATCAGCCCCAGCATTTT. Its translation: CASSWGGFNQPQHF.

The V call is TRBV30, the J call TRBJ1-4, with a possible D match to TRBD1 (5 bases). V shed 2 bases and J shed 8 bases, with 12 bases lying between them. The CDR3 contains 13 residues. The germline V gene has CDR1 GTSNPN and CDR2 SVGIG (reference sequence). The CDR3 bases are TGTGCCTGGAGTTTGGGGCCCAGGGAAAAACTGTTTTTT. Translated: CAWSLGPREKLFF.

The rearrangement links TRBV6-5 to TRBJ2-7; 8 bases line up with TRBD1. Per the germline V gene, CDR1 is MNHEY and CDR2 is SVGAGI. This CDR3 region has 15 residues. V gave up 4 bases and J gave up 0 bases; unmatched junction bases: 5. The CDR3 bases are TGTGCCAGCAGTTTATACAGGGGGTCCTCCTACGAGCAGTACTTC. This translates into CASSLYRGSSYEQYF.

The genes are TRBV24-1 and TRBJ1-6, with 7 bases fitting TRBD1. Germline-derived CDR1 and CDR2 are KGHDR and SFDVKD. The CDR3 has 20 amino acids. The J segment lost 3 bases and the V segment lost 3 bases, leaving 16 bases of the junction unmatched. CDR3 amino acids: CATSDPGTATVRDYNSPLHF. The CDR3 nucleotides read TGTGCCACCAGTGATCCCGGGACAGCAACCGTACGGGACTATAATTCACCCCTCCACTTT.

V and J are TRBV5-1 and TRBJ1-2; D is unresolved. The CDR3 runs 14 residues. Between the trimmed V and J ends, which lost 3 bases and 6 bases, there was a span of 15 bases. Looked up from germline, CDR1 is SGHRS and CDR2 is YFSETQ. CDR3 amino acids: CASSSEAVFDGYTF. Written as DNA, the CDR3 is TGCGCCAGCAGCTCTGAAGCGGTGTTCGATGGCTACACCTTC.

The genes are TRBV7-2 and TRBJ2-1, with TRBD2 identical over 9 bases. Germline CDR1 and CDR2: SGHTA and FQGNSA. The V gene end was trimmed by 5 bases and the J gene end by 4 bases; junction bases not matched to a gene: 6. The CDR3 is 15 residues long. CDR3 sequence (DNA): TGTGCCAGCAGCCTAGATAGCGGGGGATACAATGAGCAGTTCTTC. Amino acid sequence: CASSLDSGGYNEQFF.

This chain joins TRBV5-1 and TRBJ1-4, with D possibly matching TRBD1 (5 bases). Trimming took off 5 bases at V and 8 bases at J, with 16 bases between the two ends. CDR1 is SGHRS, CDR2 YFSETQ, per germline. The CDR3 is 14 amino acids. CDR3 amino acids: CASRRAGLAEKLFF. Here the CDR3 DNA reads TGCGCCAGCAGACGTGCGGGACTCGCAGAAAAACTGTTTTTT.

The chain has TRBV30 and TRBJ1-4, with 9 positions matching TRBD1. The V gene's germline CDR1 is GTSNPN and CDR2 SVGIG (reference sequence). The V and J ends lost 0 bases and 8 bases, in that order; junction bases with no gene match: 13. The CDR3 has 17 amino acids. The CDR3 spells CAWSVGAGQGSTEKLFF. The DNA for the CDR3 is TGTGCCTGGAGTGTAGGGGCGGGACAGGGTTCTACCGAAAAACTGTTTTTT.

V gene TRBV2 combines with J gene TRBJ2-7; D unresolved. The CDR3 has 13 amino acids. The V gene lost 7 bases and the J gene lost 0 bases, with 10 bases spanning the gap. CDR1 is SNHLY and CDR2 is FYNNEI in the germline V gene. The CDR3 DNA reads as TGTGCCAGCAACTTACTGCACTCCTACGAGCAGTACTTC. The encoded protein is CASNLLHSYEQYF.

On this clone: In the same sample, other DNA sequences code for this CDR3. V usage is TRBV20-1 and J usage is TRBJ2-1, with 7 bases lining up with TRBD2. In germline, CDR1 is DFQATT, CDR2 SNEGSKA (reference sequence). This CDR3 has 12 residues. J was trimmed by 5 bases and V by 3 bases; bases with no gene match: 1. CDR3 sequence reads: CSASAGDNEQFF. CDR3 nucleotide sequence: TGCAGTGCTAGTGCGGGGGACAATGAGCAGTTCTTC.

Only one count was recorded for this clone. The chain couples TRBV15 to TRBJ2-2, with D maybe TRBD1 (5 bases). This CDR3 is 15 amino acids long. V dropped 8 bases and J dropped 6 bases, with 19 bases sitting between them. Looked up from germline, CDR1 is LNHNV and CDR2 is YYDKDF (reference sequence). CDR3 residues: CATSRAGLEAGELFF. CDR3 nucleotides: TGTGCCACCTCAAGGGCAGGGCTTGAAGCCGGGGAGCTGTTTTTT.

The CDR3 coding sequence is TGCGCCAGCAGCTTGTTGGCAGGGGGCGGGACTGAAGCTTTCTTT. Translation: CASSLLAGGGTEAFF. The gene calls are TRBV5-1 and TRBJ1-1, with 8 bases lining up with TRBD1. CDR1 SGHRS and CDR2 YFSETQ come from the germline V gene. Trimming removed 1 base from V and 5 bases from J; junction bases left unmatched: 7. This CDR3 is built from 15 residues. Together with reference TRBV5-1 and TRBJ1-1, the CDR3 gives the full variable domain: KAGVTQTPRYLIKTRGQQVTLSCSPISGHRSVSWYQQTPGQGLQFLFEYFSETQRNKGNFPGRFSGRQFSNSRSEMNVSTLELGDSALYLCASSLLAGGGTEAFFGQGTRLTVV.

The chain employs TRBV7-3 and TRBJ2-1, with D maybe TRBD1 (6 bases). Trimming left V 5 bases short and J 8 bases short, with 16 bases between. The V gene's germline CDR1 is SGHTA and CDR2 FQGTGA. The CDR3 covers 14 residues. This CDR3 is CASSPQGSVDEQFF. Here the CDR3 DNA reads TGTGCCAGCAGCCCCCAGGGGTCGGTCGATGAGCAGTTCTTC.

This chain uses TRBV7-8 with TRBJ2-2; TRBD1 agrees at 10 bases. Germline V gene sequence: CDR1 SGHVS, CDR2 FQNEAQ. The V segment lost 2 bases and the J segment 1 base; nucleotides outside the gene matches: 1. This CDR3 spans 16 amino acids. The CDR3, as DNA: TGTGCCAGCAGCTTACGGGACAGGGGGAACACCGGGGAGCTGTTTTTT. Encoded protein: CASSLRDRGNTGELFF.

The chain uses TRBV6-2 or TRBV6-3 and TRBJ2-1; TRBD1 might be the D (6 bases). V lost 5 bases, J lost 4 bases, and 18 bases lay in between. The CDR3 spans 16 residues. Germline lookup yields CDR1 MNHEY and CDR2 SVGEGT. CDR3 in DNA: TGTGCCAGCAGTCGCACCGGGACACTCAAGTACAATGAGCAGTTCTTC. Its translation is CASSRTGTLKYNEQFF.

The V and J genes are TRBV19 and TRBJ1-5, with 12 bases identical to TRBD1. The CDR3 is 18 residues long. Trimming removed 5 bases from V and 1 base from J; junction bases left unmatched: 9. CDR1 and CDR2 (germline): LNHDA, SQIVND (reference sequence). In nucleotides, the CDR3 is TGTGCCAGTAGTGTCCCGGGACAGGGGGCGCGGAGCAATCAGCCCCAGCATTTT. Translating it yields CASSVPGQGARSNQPQHF.

The chain carries TRBV5-6 and TRBJ2-1; tentative D call: TRBD1 (6 bases). The germline V gene has CDR1 SGHDT and CDR2 YYEEEE. The CDR3 contains 15 residues. Trimming took 3 bases from V and 2 from J, leaving 12 bases between them. CDR3 in DNA: TGTGCCAGCAGCTCCACCGGGACAACCTACAATGAGCAGTTCTTC. Translating gives CASSSTGTTYNEQFF.

The chain joins TRBV29-1 to TRBJ1-5; D possibly corresponds to TRBD1 (6 bases). V lost 7 bases, J lost 8 bases, and 18 bases lay in between. Germline V lookup: CDR1 SQVTM, CDR2 ANQGSEA. There are 13 residues in the CDR3. The CDR3 DNA is TGCAGCGCAAGACGGGGGGCTGGGGAGCCCCAGCATTTT. Amino acids: CSARRGAGEPQHF.

V usage is TRBV5-1 and J usage is TRBJ2-5, with 7 bases matching TRBD1. CDR3 length equals 14 residues. Germline lookup yields CDR1 SGHRS and CDR2 YFSETQ. The V segment lost 4 bases and the J segment 2 bases; nucleotides outside the gene matches: 5. The CDR3 spells CASSAGTEQETQYF. In DNA, the CDR3 is TGCGCCAGCAGCGCCGGGACAGAGCAAGAGACCCAGTACTTC.

The chain employs TRBV5-6 and TRBJ2-7; D gene unclear. The CDR3 contains 14 residues. Germline assignment: CDR1 SGHDT and CDR2 YYEEEE. The V and J ends lost 4 bases and 3 bases respectively, with 14 bases between them. The CDR3: CASSIPRGSYEQYF. The CDR3, as DNA: TGTGCCAGCAGCATCCCCCGTGGCAGCTACGAGCAGTACTTC.

The chain couples TRBV18 to TRBJ1-3; no definite D call. The germline V gene encodes CDR1 KGHSH and CDR2 LQKENI. The CDR3 runs 16 residues. V was clipped by 4 bases and J by 0 bases, with 13 bases between them. CDR3 coding DNA: TGTGCCAGCTCACAAAGTGGCCTGTTCTCTGGAAACACCATATATTTT. Its protein product is CASSQSGLFSGNTIYF.

The chain links TRBV6-5 to TRBJ1-6; no clear D. In germline, CDR1 is MNHEY, CDR2 SVGAGI. V lost 4 bases and J lost 9, with 16 bases in between. The CDR3 loop spans 15 amino acids. In DNA, the CDR3 is TGTGCCAGCAGTTCAATGACACGAGGGAGTTCACCCCTCCACTTT. Encoded protein: CASSSMTRGSSPLHF.

The rearrangement joins TRBV7-2 to TRBJ2-3; maybe TRBD2 (6 bases). The CDR3 consists of 16 residues. Between the trimmed V and J ends, which lost 0 bases and 0 bases, there was a span of 10 bases. The germline gives CDR1 SGHTA, CDR2 FQGNSA. The CDR3 DNA reads as TGTGCCAGCAGCTTAGCCCCCGGGGGAAGCACAGATACGCAGTATTTT. Protein sequence: CASSLAPGGSTDTQYF.

The genes are TRBV5-1 and TRBJ2-5; TRBD1 matches at 7 bases. Germline-derived CDR1 and CDR2 are SGHRS and YFSETQ. The CDR3 totals 14 residues. Trimming took 3 bases from V and 5 from J; bases not matched to a gene: 7. In DNA, the CDR3 is TGCGCCAGCAGCTCGGGACAGCTCTTGGAGACCCAGTACTTC. This codes for CASSSGQLLETQYF.

Written as DNA, the CDR3 is TGTGCCAGCTATTCCCGAGGGTATAATTCACCCCTCCACTTT. It codes for CASYSRGYNSPLHF. The gene calls are TRBV5-4 and TRBJ1-6; D is unresolved. Germline CDR1 is SGHNT and CDR2 is YYREEE (reference sequence). This CDR3 comprises 14 residues. V gave up 7 bases and J gave up 4 bases, with 12 bases separating them.

This chain joins TRBV3-1 (or the pseudogene TRBV3-2) and TRBJ2-1, with 8 bases matching TRBD2. J lost 0 bases, V lost 5 bases, and 3 bases had no gene match. The CDR3 sequence is 15 residues long. Germline CDR1 reads LGHDT; CDR2 reads YNNKEL (reference sequence). For the CDR3, the DNA is TGTGCCAGCAGCACCGGGACTAGCTCCTACAATGAGCAGTTCTTC. Protein: CASSTGTSSYNEQFF.

This clone was detected once. The chain couples TRBV4-3 to TRBJ1-2; D gene uncertain. Trimming shortened V by 0 bases and J by 5 bases, and 13 bases separated the two germline ends. Germline CDR1 and CDR2: LGHNA and YSLEER. The CDR3 consists of 15 residues. The CDR3 nucleotides are TGCGCCAGCAGCCAAGATCTCGGGAGTGGGTATGGCTACACCTTC. Protein: CASSQDLGSGYGYTF.

The chain is built from TRBV29-1 and TRBJ1-1; D is perhaps TRBD1 (6 bases). Germline CDR1 reads SQVTM; CDR2 reads ANQGSEA. V lost 6 bases and J lost 0, with 11 bases in between. This CDR3 spans 13 amino acids. For the CDR3, the DNA is TGCAGCGTGGGGGCAGGGGTGAACACTGAAGCTTTCTTT. It specifies CSVGAGVNTEAFF. Together with reference TRBV29-1 and TRBJ1-1, the CDR3 gives the full variable domain: SAVISQKPSRDICQRGTSLTIQCQVDSQVTMMFWYRQQPGQSLTLIATANQGSEATYESGFVIDKFPISRPNLTFSTLTVSNMSPEDSSIYLCSVGAGVNTEAFFGQGTRLTVV.

J is TRBJ1-5 and V is TRBV20-1; 7 bases are shared with TRBD1. J gave up 11 bases and V 3 bases, and 7 bases lay outside the gene matches. Germline assignment: CDR1 DFQATT and CDR2 SNEGSKA (reference sequence). This CDR3 spans 12 amino acids. This CDR3 is CSASTTGEAQHF. The CDR3 DNA reads as TGCAGTGCTAGTACCACAGGGGAAGCCCAGCATTTT.